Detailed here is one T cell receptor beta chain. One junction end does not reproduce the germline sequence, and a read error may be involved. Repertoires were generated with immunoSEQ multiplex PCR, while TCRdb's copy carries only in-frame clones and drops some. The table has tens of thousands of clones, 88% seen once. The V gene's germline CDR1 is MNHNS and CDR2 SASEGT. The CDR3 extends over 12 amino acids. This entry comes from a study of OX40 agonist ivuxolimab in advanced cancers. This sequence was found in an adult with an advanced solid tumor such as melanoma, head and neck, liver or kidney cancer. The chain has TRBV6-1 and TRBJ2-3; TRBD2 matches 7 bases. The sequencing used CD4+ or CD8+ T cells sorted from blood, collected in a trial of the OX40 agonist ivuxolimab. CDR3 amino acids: CSSGIGTDTQYF. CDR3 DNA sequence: TGCAGCAGCGGGATCGGTACAGATACGCAGTATTTT.